The TCR beta chain under discussion was sequenced for a study of blood T cell repertoires in COVID-19. Whole-study context: The United States, Italy and Spain supplied acute and convalescent COVID-19 samples.

Generated by immunoSEQ multiplex PCR, the TCRdb table keeps only in-frame clones and is missing some. The table shows fewer than 350,000 clones, with under 95% occurring only once. CDR1 is SGHNT and CDR2 is YENEEA in the germline V gene. The CDR3 has 15 amino acids. Trimming left V 1 base short and J 2 bases short, with 12 bases between. Sequenced input: PBMCs or T cells enriched from blood (not recorded which). This rearrangement joins TRBV11-3 to TRBJ2-7; tentatively, D is TRBD1 (5 bases). This TCR was recovered from a woman between 40 and 55 years old with acute COVID-19. The CDR3 region is CASSLAYQGPYEQYF. Here the CDR3 DNA reads TGTGCCAGCAGCTTAGCTTACCAGGGCCCCTACGAGCAGTACTTC.